This entry concerns a single T cell receptor beta chain. Its specificity is not known. This entry comes from a study of blood T cells in healthy people across ages. Study at large: About one barcoded beta molecule per two T cells was the capture yield of template switching.

Sample-barcoded 5' priming and a J-beta primer mix drove a second PCR of about 6 to 12 cycles. With 12 random nucleotides, a template-switch adaptor tagged each individual cDNA molecule. One entry per CDR3 protein results from TCRdb running MiXCR on the 5' RACE reads. The table shows more than 1,400,000 distinct CDR3 sequences, with 35% to 45% occurring only once. Per the germline V gene, CDR1 is MDHEN and CDR2 is SYDVKM. Trimming shortened V by 4 bases and J by 0 bases, and 13 bases separated the two germline ends. The CDR3 sequence is 15 residues long. Study-level results: It was not possible, with unsorted PBMCs, to conclusively compare naive and antigen-experienced cells.

The chain recombines TRBV28 with TRBJ2-7, with a possible D match to TRBD1 (6 bases). The sample consisted of blood. The sequence came from a young woman in good health. CDR3 sequence (DNA): TGTGCCAGCAGTTCCCGGGACATCCGCTCCTACGAGCAGTACTTC. Translating it yields CASSSRDIRSYEQYF.